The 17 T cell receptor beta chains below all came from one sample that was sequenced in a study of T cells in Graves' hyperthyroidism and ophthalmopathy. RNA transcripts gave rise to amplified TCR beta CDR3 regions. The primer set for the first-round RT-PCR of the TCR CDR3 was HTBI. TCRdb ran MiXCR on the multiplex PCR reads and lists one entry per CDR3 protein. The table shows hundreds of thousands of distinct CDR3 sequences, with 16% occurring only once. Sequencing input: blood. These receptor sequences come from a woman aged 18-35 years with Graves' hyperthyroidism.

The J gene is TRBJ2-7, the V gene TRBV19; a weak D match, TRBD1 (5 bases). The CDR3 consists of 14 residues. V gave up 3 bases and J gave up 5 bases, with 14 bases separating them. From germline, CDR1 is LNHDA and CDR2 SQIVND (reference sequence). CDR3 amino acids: CASSIGQGRDEQYF. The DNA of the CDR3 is TGTGCCAGTAGTATTGGGCAGGGTAGGGACGAGCAGTACTTC.

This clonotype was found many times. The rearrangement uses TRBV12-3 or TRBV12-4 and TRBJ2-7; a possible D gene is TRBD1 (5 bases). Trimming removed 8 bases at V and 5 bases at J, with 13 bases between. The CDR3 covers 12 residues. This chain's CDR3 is CASSPGYDEQYF. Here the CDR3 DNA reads TGTGCCAGCTCCCCAGGGTACGACGAGCAGTACTTC.

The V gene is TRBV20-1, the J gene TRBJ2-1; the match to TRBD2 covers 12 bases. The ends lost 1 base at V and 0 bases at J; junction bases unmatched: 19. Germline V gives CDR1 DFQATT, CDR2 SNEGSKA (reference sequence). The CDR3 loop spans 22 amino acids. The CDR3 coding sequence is TGCAGTGCTAGAGTAAAGCCGGGACTAGCGGGTGGAAACCCTAGCTCCTACAATGAGCAGTTCTTC. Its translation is CSARVKPGLAGGNPSSYNEQFF.

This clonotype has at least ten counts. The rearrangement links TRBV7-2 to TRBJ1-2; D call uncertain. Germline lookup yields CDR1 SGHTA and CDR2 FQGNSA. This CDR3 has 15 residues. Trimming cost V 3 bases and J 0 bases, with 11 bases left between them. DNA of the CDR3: TGTGCCAGCAGCTTGTCTCCGGTTCCTAACTATGGCTACACCTTC. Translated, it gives CASSLSPVPNYGYTF.

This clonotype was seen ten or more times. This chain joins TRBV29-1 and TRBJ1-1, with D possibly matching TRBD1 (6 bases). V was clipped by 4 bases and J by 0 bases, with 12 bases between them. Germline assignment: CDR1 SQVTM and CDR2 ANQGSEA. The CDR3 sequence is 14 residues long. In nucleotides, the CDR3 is TGCAGCGTTGGCACAGGGATGGTGAACACTGAAGCTTTCTTT. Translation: CSVGTGMVNTEAFF.

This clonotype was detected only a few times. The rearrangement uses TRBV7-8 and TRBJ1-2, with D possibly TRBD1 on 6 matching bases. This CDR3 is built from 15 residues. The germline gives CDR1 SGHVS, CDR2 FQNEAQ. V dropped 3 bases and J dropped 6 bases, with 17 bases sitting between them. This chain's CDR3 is CASSFSQGKVNGYTF. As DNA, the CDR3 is TGTGCCAGCAGCTTTTCACAGGGTAAAGTGAATGGCTACACCTTC.

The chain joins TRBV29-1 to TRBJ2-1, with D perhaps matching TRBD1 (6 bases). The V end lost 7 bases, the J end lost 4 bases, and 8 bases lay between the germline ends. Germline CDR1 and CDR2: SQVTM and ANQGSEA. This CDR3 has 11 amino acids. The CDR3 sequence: CSGGPYNEQFF. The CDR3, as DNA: TGCAGCGGGGGGCCGTACAATGAGCAGTTCTTC.

The CDR3 DNA reads as TGTGCCACCGGATTTGGGGGGGTCGCCCACAATGAGCAGTTCTTC. This gives the protein CATGFGGVAHNEQFF. The chain joins TRBV24-1 to TRBJ2-1; 7 nucleotides line up with TRBD2. Germline assignment: CDR1 KGHDR and CDR2 SFDVKD. After removal of 9 bases from V and 5 bases from J, the junction contained 12 bases not matched to a gene. The CDR3 covers 15 residues.

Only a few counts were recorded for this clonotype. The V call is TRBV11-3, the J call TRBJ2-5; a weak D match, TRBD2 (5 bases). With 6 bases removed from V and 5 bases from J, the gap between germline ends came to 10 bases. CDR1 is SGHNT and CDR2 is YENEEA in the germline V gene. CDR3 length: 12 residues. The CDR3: CASRAWEETQYF. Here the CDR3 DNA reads TGTGCCAGCAGGGCCTGGGAGGAGACCCAGTACTTC.

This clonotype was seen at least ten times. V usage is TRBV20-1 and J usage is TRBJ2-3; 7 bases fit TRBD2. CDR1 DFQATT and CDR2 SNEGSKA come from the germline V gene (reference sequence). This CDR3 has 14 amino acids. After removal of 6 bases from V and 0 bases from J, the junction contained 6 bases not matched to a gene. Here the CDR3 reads CSAPAGGSTDTQYF. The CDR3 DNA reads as TGCAGTGCCCCCGCCGGGGGGAGCACAGATACGCAGTATTTT.

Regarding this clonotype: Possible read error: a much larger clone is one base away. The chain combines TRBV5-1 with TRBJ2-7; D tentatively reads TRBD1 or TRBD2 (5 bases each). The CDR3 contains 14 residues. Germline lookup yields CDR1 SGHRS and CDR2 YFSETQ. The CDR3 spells CASSFGRVAYGQYF. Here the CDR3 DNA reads TGCGCCAGCAGCTTCGGCAGGGTAGCGTACGGGCAGTACTTC.

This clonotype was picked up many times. The CDR3 DNA follows: TGCAGTGCTACCAGACAGGGTACCTCCAAAAACATTCAGTACTTC. Translating it yields CSATRQGTSKNIQYF. V usage is TRBV20-1 and J usage is TRBJ2-4; 7 bases map to TRBD1. The CDR3 is made up of 15 amino acids. The V segment lost 4 bases and the J segment 2 bases; nucleotides outside the gene matches: 8. Germline assignment: CDR1 DFQATT and CDR2 SNEGSKA (reference sequence).

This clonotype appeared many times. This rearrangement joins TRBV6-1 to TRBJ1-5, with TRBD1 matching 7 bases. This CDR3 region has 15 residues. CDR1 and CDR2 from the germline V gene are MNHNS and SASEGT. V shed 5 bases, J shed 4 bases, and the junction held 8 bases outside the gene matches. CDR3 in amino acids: CASSRQGRSNQPQHF. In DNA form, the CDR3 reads TGTGCCAGCAGTCGACAGGGACGGTCAAATCAGCCCCAGCATTTT.

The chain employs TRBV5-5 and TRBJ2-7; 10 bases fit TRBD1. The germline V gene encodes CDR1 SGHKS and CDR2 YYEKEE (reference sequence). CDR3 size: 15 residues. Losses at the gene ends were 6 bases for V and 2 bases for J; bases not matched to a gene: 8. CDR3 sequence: CASNSRDRGPYEQYF. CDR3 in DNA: TGTGCCAGCAACTCCCGGGACAGGGGTCCCTACGAGCAGTACTTC.

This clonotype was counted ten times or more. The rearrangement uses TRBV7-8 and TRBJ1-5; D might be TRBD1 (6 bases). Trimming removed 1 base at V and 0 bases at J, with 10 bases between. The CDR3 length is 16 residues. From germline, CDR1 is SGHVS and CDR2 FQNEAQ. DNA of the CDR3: TGTGCCAGCAGCTTAGATCAGGGGATTAGCAATCAGCCCCAGCATTTT. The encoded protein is CASSLDQGISNQPQHF.

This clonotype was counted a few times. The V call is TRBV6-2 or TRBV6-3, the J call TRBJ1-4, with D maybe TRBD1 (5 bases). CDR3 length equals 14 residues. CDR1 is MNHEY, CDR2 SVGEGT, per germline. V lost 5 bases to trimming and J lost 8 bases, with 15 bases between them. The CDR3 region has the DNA TGTGCCAGCAGTGTCGGCGGGGGGATCGAAAAACTGTTTTTT. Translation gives CASSVGGGIEKLFF.

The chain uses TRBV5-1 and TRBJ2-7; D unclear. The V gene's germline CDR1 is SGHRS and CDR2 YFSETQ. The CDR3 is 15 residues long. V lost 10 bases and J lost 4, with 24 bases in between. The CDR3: CAGAPATMRTYEQYF. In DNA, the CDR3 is TGCGCCGGCGCCCCGGCAACCATGAGGACGTACGAGCAGTACTTC.